The 3 T cell receptor beta chains below all came from one sample that was sequenced in a study of blood T cells in healthy people across ages. Together with a sample-barcoded 5' primer, a J-beta primer mix was included in a second PCR lasting about 7 to 12 cycles. TCRdb reprocessed the 5' RACE reads via MiXCR and lists one record per CDR3 protein. Of some 850,000 distinct CDR3 sequences in the sample, about 26% were seen once. These records were also assigned to another study, of T cells of mothers and their children.

The sequencing sample was made of blood. All receptors come from a boy younger than 18 in good health.

This clonotype was seen a few times. The V and J genes are TRBV5-1 and TRBJ2-3; 8 nucleotides match TRBD2. CDR1 and CDR2 (germline): SGHRS, YFSETQ. J was trimmed by 0 bases and V by 4 bases; bases with no gene match: 7. This CDR3 comprises 16 residues. The CDR3 bases are TGCGCCAGCAGCCCAGGAGCGGGGGCTAGCACAGATACGCAGTATTTT. It is translated as CASSPGAGASTDTQYF.

The V call is TRBV6-5, the J call TRBJ2-3, with D hard to call. Trimming stripped 8 bases from V and 1 base from J, with 13 bases between. Per germline, CDR1 MNHEY and CDR2 SVGAGI. This CDR3 is 14 amino acids long. The CDR3 region has the DNA TGTGCCAGCGCCCCAAGTACCGGCACAGATACGCAGTATTTT. Protein sequence: CASAPSTGTDTQYF.

This chain links TRBV4-2 with TRBJ2-1; 8 nucleotides agree with TRBD2. The CDR3 extends over 16 amino acids. Germline assignment: CDR1 LGHNA and CDR2 YNFKEQ. Trimming removed 1 base from V and 7 bases from J; junction bases left unmatched: 9. The CDR3 coding sequence is TGTGCCAGCAGCCAAGTAGTAAGCGGGGGATATAATGAGCAGTTCTTC. This encodes CASSQVVSGGYNEQFF.